These 23 T cell receptor beta chains were all obtained from the same sample, sequenced in a study of cytomegalovirus exposure and HLA in healthy donors (dated by TCRdb to about 2017). Library creation used the immunoSEQ multiplex PCR assay. For the multiplex PCR, a mixture combining 60 forward primers for TCR Vbeta segments and 13 reverse primers for TCR Jbeta segments was used. The clones in this table, taken by TCRdb from immuneACCESS, are in-frame only. Not every clone is retained; where verified, under half of the shortfall comes from an unresolved V gene, and the cause of the rest is unknown. For this sample the table gives some 150,000 clones, of which roughly 80% were detected only once. About 4.3% of the sample rests with the top ten. The sample comprised PBMCs. The receptors were sampled from a man between 25 and 39 years old in good health and CMV-seronegative.

This clone was found a few times. The chain has TRBV28 and TRBJ2-3, with a weak D call TRBD1 (5 bases). The CDR3 loop spans 15 amino acids. Deletions cut 5 bases from V and 1 base from J, with 13 bases between. Germline assignment: CDR1 MDHEN and CDR2 SYDVKM. Written as DNA, the CDR3 is TGTGCCAGCAGTCCTCAGACAGCTGGCACAGATACGCAGTATTTT. Translating it yields CASSPQTAGTDTQYF.

The chain combines TRBV19 with TRBJ2-4, with D perhaps TRBD2 (5 bases). V was pared by 5 bases and J by 6 bases, with 11 bases between. CDR1 is LNHDA and CDR2 is SQIVND in the germline V gene (reference sequence). CDR3 length: 13 residues. CDR3 protein: CASSPRRGNIQYF. As DNA, the CDR3 is TGTGCCAGTAGTCCCCGACGGGGAAACATTCAGTACTTC. The whole variable domain, filled in from reference TRBV19 and TRBJ2-4, reads DGGITQSPKYLFRKEGQNVTLSCEQNLNHDAMYWYRQDPGQGLRLIYYSQIVNDFQKGDIAEGYSVSREKKESFPLTVTSAQKNPTAFYLCASSPRRGNIQYFGAGTRLSVL.

The chain has TRBV18 and TRBJ1-6; D ambiguous. Germline V gene data show CDR1 as KGHSH and CDR2 as LQKENI. V gave up 3 bases and J gave up 4 bases, with 4 bases separating them. The CDR3 contains 13 residues. The CDR3 DNA reads as TGTGCCAGCTCACCGAGTTATAATTCACCCCTCCACTTT. Translating gives CASSPSYNSPLHF.

The CDR3 coding sequence is TGCGCCAGCAGCTTCTTTCCGGGACTGAACACCGGGGAGCTGTTTTTT. As protein: CASSFFPGLNTGELFF. The chain has TRBV5-1 and TRBJ2-2, with a weak D call TRBD2 (6 bases). CDR3 length equals 16 residues. Between the trimmed V and J ends, which lost 2 bases and 1 base, there was a span of 12 bases. Germline CDR1 SGHRS, CDR2 YFSETQ.

The chain links TRBV7-9 to TRBJ1-1; D unresolved. Trimming shortened V by 1 base and J by 1 base, and 4 bases separated the two germline ends. The CDR3 is made up of 13 amino acids. Germline values: CDR1 SEHNR, CDR2 FQNEAQ (reference sequence). The CDR3 is CASSLGKNTEAFF. The CDR3 region has the DNA TGTGCCAGCAGCTTAGGTAAGAACACTGAAGCTTTCTTT.

The CDR3 sequence: CASSILFQVGNLETQYF. CDR3 DNA sequence: TGTGCCAGTAGTATATTATTTCAGGTTGGAAATTTGGAGACCCAGTACTTC. The chain is built from TRBV19 and TRBJ2-5; D is ambiguous. This CDR3 region has 17 residues. Trimming pared 2 bases from V and 5 bases from J, leaving 21 bases between. The V gene's germline CDR1 is LNHDA and CDR2 SQIVND (reference sequence).

A single count supports this clone. The V and J genes are TRBV29-1 and TRBJ2-7; 12 bases map to TRBD2. V lost 5 bases to trimming and J lost 6 bases; unmatched junction nucleotides: 8. Per germline, CDR1 SQVTM and CDR2 ANQGSEA. The CDR3 covers 14 residues. CDR3 loop: CSVSLAGGPGEQYF. DNA for the CDR3: TGCAGCGTTTCGCTAGCGGGGGGGCCGGGCGAGCAGTACTTC.

This clone was seen a handful of times. The chain has TRBV10-3 and TRBJ2-5, with no clear D. The germline CDR1 and CDR2 sequences are ENHRY and SYGVKD. The CDR3 length is 11 residues. Trimming took 8 bases from V and 5 from J, leaving 9 bases between them. This CDR3 reads CAIGWPETQYF. The CDR3 coding sequence is TGTGCCATCGGTTGGCCGGAGACCCAGTACTTC.

This chain connects TRBV4-1 to TRBJ1-6; D is unresolved. This CDR3 region has 17 residues. V lost 4 bases, J lost 8 bases, and 21 bases lay in between. The germline gives CDR1 MGHRA, CDR2 YSYEKL. The CDR3 DNA reads TGCGCCAGCAGCCCTTTTTCCCTTCTTGAACGGGATTCACCCCTCCACTTT. It translates to CASSPFSLLERDSPLHF.

V is TRBV13 and J is TRBJ1-5; D uncertain. V was trimmed by 0 bases and J by 2 bases, leaving 11 bases between them. Germline CDR1 and CDR2: PRHDT and FYEKMQ (reference sequence). This CDR3 has 16 amino acids. For the CDR3, the DNA is TGTGCCAGCAGCTTAGGCCGGGGTATCGGCAATCAGCCCCAGCATTTT. Amino acid sequence: CASSLGRGIGNQPQHF.

The chain is built from TRBV28 and TRBJ1-1, with 7 positions matching TRBD1. V was pared by 5 bases and J by 5 bases, with 8 bases of the junction left unmatched. The CDR3 has 14 residues. Germline-derived CDR1 and CDR2 are MDHEN and SYDVKM. The CDR3 DNA sequence: TGTGCCAGCAGTCCAACACAGGGGAATACTGAAGCTTTCTTT. Translation: CASSPTQGNTEAFF.

The chain recombines TRBV5-6 with TRBJ2-7; TRBD1 aligns across 8 bases. Per germline, CDR1 SGHDT and CDR2 YYEEEE. With V trimmed by 2 bases and J by 2 bases, 3 bases remained unmatched. This CDR3 comprises 14 residues. The CDR3: CASSFQGAPYEQYF. The DNA for the CDR3 is TGTGCCAGCAGCTTTCAGGGGGCTCCCTACGAGCAGTACTTC.

This rearrangement joins TRBV7-8 to TRBJ2-5, with 8 positions matching TRBD2. CDR1 is SGHVS, CDR2 FQNEAQ, per germline. Trimming took 0 bases from V and 1 from J; bases not matched to a gene: 10. The CDR3 loop spans 18 amino acids. The CDR3 nucleotides are TGTGCCAGCAGCTTAGCGCCGGAACTAGCGGCATCCCAAGAGACCCAGTACTTC. This translates into CASSLAPELAASQETQYF.

The chain carries TRBV30 and TRBJ1-2; D gene uncertain. Germline lookup yields CDR1 GTSNPN and CDR2 SVGIG (reference sequence). Trimming removed 0 bases at V and 5 bases at J, with 7 bases between. This CDR3 contains 12 residues. The CDR3 sequence is CAWSVALYGYTF. In nucleotides, the CDR3 is TGTGCCTGGAGTGTAGCCCTATATGGCTACACCTTC.

The chain carries TRBV5-6 and TRBJ1-2; D is perhaps TRBD1 (5 bases). V was shortened by 0 bases and J by 4 bases, with 13 bases between the two germline ends. This CDR3 contains 15 residues. From germline, CDR1 is SGHDT and CDR2 YYEEEE. The CDR3 is CASSLGQDTLYGYTF. In DNA, the CDR3 is TGTGCCAGCAGCTTGGGGCAGGACACTCTCTATGGCTACACCTTC. The whole variable domain, remainder taken from reference TRBV5-6 and TRBJ1-2, is DAGVTQSPTHLIKTRGQQVTLRCSPKSGHDTVSWYQQALGQGPQFIFQYYEEEERQRGNFPDRFSGHQFPNYSSELNVNALLLGDSALYLCASSLGQDTLYGYTFGSGTRLTVV.

In this sample, this clone turned up a few times. The chain links TRBV29-1 to TRBJ1-5, with a possible D match to TRBD1 (5 bases). CDR1 and CDR2 (germline): SQVTM, ANQGSEA. This CDR3 comprises 13 residues. V dropped 2 bases and J dropped 7 bases, with 12 bases sitting between them. CDR3 amino acids: CSVEFRAGQPQHF. CDR3 sequence (DNA): TGCAGCGTTGAATTCAGGGCGGGACAGCCCCAGCATTTT.

The rearrangement uses TRBV19 and TRBJ2-5; 7 nucleotides agree with TRBD1. The CDR3 consists of 14 residues. Germline assignment: CDR1 LNHDA and CDR2 SQIVND (reference sequence). After removal of 2 bases from V and 1 base from J, the junction contained 1 base not matched to a gene. CDR3 protein: CASSIWDSQETQYF. CDR3 in DNA: TGTGCCAGTAGTATATGGGACAGCCAAGAGACCCAGTACTTC. The full variable domain, in which reference TRBV19 and TRBJ2-5 provide the parts outside the CDR3, is DGGITQSPKYLFRKEGQNVTLSCEQNLNHDAMYWYRQDPGQGLRLIYYSQIVNDFQKGDIAEGYSVSREKKESFPLTVTSAQKNPTAFYLCASSIWDSQETQYFGPGTRLLVL.

The chain joins TRBV27 to TRBJ2-7, with TRBD1 matching over 7 bases. V lost 6 bases, J lost 4 bases, and 6 bases stayed unmatched. The CDR3 is made up of 13 amino acids. Germline loops: CDR1 MNHEY, CDR2 SMNVEV (reference sequence). The CDR3 region is CASSLDRAYEQYF. CDR3 DNA sequence: TGTGCCAGCAGCCTTGACAGGGCATACGAGCAGTACTTC.

A few counts support this clone. This sequence joins TRBV7-8 and TRBJ1-5, with TRBD1 matching over 8 bases. This CDR3 has 16 amino acids. CDR1 is SGHVS, CDR2 FQNEAQ, per germline. V was clipped by 2 bases and J by 7 bases; unmatched bases: 10. The CDR3 region is CASSLLPGQVTQPQHF. As DNA, the CDR3 is TGTGCCAGCAGCTTACTTCCGGGACAGGTTACGCAGCCCCAGCATTTT.

This chain uses TRBV7-8 with TRBJ2-3, with D possibly TRBD2 on 6 matching bases. Trimming removed 3 bases from V and 6 bases from J, with 10 bases in between. This CDR3 is 13 amino acids long. Germline-derived CDR1 and CDR2 are SGHVS and FQNEAQ. In DNA form, the CDR3 reads TGTGCCAGCAGCTTTAGACTAGACGATACGCAGTATTTT. Translating it yields CASSFRLDDTQYF.

The J gene is TRBJ2-3, the V gene TRBV9; tentative D call: TRBD2 (6 bases). CDR1 is SGDLS, CDR2 YYNGEE, per germline. This CDR3 has 16 residues. Trimming pared 3 bases from V and 5 bases from J, leaving 19 bases between. The CDR3 DNA reads as TGTGCCAGCAGCGACTCCCGGGACTCTTGGGAAGATACGCAGTATTTT. It yields the protein CASSDSRDSWEDTQYF.

The genes are TRBV6-5 and TRBJ1-5, with 9 bases lining up with TRBD1. V lost 2 bases and J lost 1; bases outside the gene matches: 0. Germline lookup yields CDR1 MNHEY and CDR2 SVGAGI. The CDR3 sequence is 15 residues long. CDR3 protein: CASSYGTGSNQPQHF. The CDR3, as DNA: TGTGCCAGCAGTTACGGGACAGGGAGCAATCAGCCCCAGCATTTT.

V and J are TRBV10-3 and TRBJ1-1, with a weak D call TRBD1 (5 bases). The V end was cut by 6 bases, the J end by 7 bases, with 15 bases between. CDR3 length: 13 amino acids. CDR1 and CDR2 from the germline V gene are ENHRY and SYGVKD. The CDR3 region has the DNA TGTGCCATCAGGCCAATCGGACAAGTTGAAGCTTTCTTT. It is translated as CAIRPIGQVEAFF.